This paragraph covers one T cell receptor beta chain sequence. The sample originates from a study of OX40 agonist ivuxolimab in advanced cancers. Some clones are missing from TCRdb's copy, which holds only in-frame ones; the method was immunoSEQ multiplex PCR. The table includes tens of thousands of clones, 90% detected once. Trimming removed 2 bases at V and 4 bases at J, with 14 bases between. There are 15 residues in the CDR3. Germline assignment: CDR1 SEHNR and CDR2 FQNEAQ (reference sequence). The TCR was taken from an adult with an advanced solid tumor such as melanoma, head and neck, liver or kidney cancer. The sample consisted of CD4+ or CD8+ T cells sorted from blood, taken in a trial of the OX40 agonist ivuxolimab. The V call is TRBV7-9, the J call TRBJ1-1; no clear D gene. The CDR3 is CASSLLEHPGTEAFF. In DNA, the CDR3 is TGTGCCAGCAGCTTATTGGAGCACCCAGGCACTGAAGCTTTCTTT.